Ten or more counts support the clone carrying this T cell receptor beta chain. The V end was cut by 6 bases, the J end by 2 bases, with 14 bases between. CDR1 is SGHTA, CDR2 FQGNSA, per germline. CDR3 length equals 14 residues. TCRdb analysed the reads with MiXCR anew, one entry per CDR3 protein. The profile shows roughly 130,000 distinct CDR3 sequences, roughly 9% of them singletons. The entry originates in a study of T cell repertoires in cytomegalovirus infection. Study-level information: An indication of both CMV infection and matching HLA type came from public TCR beta signatures.

The chain combines TRBV7-2 with TRBJ2-7; TRBD2 might be the D (6 bases). Sequences were obtained from PBMCs. The sequence was collected from a human donor in good health (CMV status not recorded). Some clones in this sample may be carry-over from other donors' samples. The CDR3 protein is CASSIGGTAYEQYF. CDR3 bases: TGTGCCAGCAGTATCGGCGGGACTGCCTACGAGCAGTACTTC.